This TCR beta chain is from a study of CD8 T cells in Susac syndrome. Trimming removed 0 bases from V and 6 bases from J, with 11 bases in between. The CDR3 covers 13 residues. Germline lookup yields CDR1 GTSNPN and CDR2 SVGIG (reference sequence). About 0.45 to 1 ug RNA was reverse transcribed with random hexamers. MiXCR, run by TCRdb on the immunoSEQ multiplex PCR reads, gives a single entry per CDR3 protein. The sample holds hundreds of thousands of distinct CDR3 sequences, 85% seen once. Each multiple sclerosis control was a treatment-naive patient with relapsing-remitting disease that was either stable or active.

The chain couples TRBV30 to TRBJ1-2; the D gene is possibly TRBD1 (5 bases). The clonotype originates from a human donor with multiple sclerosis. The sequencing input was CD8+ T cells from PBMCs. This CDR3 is CAWSVARVDGYTF. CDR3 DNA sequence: TGTGCCTGGAGTGTGGCCAGGGTAGATGGCTACACCTTC. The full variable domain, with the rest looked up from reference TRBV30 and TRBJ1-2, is SQTIHQWPATLVQPVGSPLSLECTVEGTSNPNLYWYRQAAGRGLQLLFYSVGIGQISSEVPQNLSASRPQDRQFILSSKKLLLSDSGFYLCAWSVARVDGYTFGSGTRLTVV.